This note documents a single T cell receptor beta chain sequence. What it binds is unknown. These data originate in a study of cytomegalovirus exposure and HLA in healthy donors. Study findings and constraints: It was only CMV serostatus that was available as immune exposure information. Both high specificity and high sensitivity reportedly marked the classifier's diagnosis of cytomegalovirus status. Among TCR beta chains, those listed as cytomegalovirus-associated numbered 164.

PCR employed 60 Vbeta and 13 Jbeta primers. TCRdb keeps only in-frame clones here, not all; method: immunoSEQ multiplex PCR. The table shows over 200,000 clones, with approximately 81% occurring only once. Germline values: CDR1 KGHSH, CDR2 LQKENI. With 3 bases removed from V and 4 bases from J, the gap between germline ends came to 13 bases. The CDR3 totals 16 residues. This receptor was taken from a human donor in good health. V and J are TRBV18 and TRBJ2-6; weak D call: TRBD1 (5 bases). Specimen: PBMCs. The CDR3 region has the DNA TGTGCCAGCTCACCCCGGACATCCCGGGGGGCCAACGTCCTGACTTTC. It yields the protein CASSPRTSRGANVLTF.